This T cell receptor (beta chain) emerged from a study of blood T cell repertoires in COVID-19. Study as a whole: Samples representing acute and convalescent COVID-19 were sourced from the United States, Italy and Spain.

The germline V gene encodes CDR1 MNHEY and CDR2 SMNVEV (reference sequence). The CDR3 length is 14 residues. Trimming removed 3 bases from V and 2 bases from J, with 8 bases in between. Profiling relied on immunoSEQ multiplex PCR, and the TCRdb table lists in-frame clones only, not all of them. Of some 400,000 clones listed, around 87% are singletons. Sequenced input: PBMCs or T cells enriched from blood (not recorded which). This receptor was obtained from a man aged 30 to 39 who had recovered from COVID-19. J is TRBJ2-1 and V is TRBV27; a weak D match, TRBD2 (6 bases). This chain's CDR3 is CASSFGGTYNEQFF. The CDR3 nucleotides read TGTGCCAGCAGTTTCGGGGGAACCTACAATGAGCAGTTCTTC.